A single sample is the source of the 27 T cell receptor beta chains below, sequenced in a study of long-term antiretroviral therapy in people with HIV. Run at survey level, the immunoSEQ assay was version v3.0. Some clones are missing from TCRdb's copy, which holds only in-frame ones; the method was immunoSEQ multiplex PCR. The sample has about 11,000 clones, approximately 90% seen once. This sample comprised unsorted PBMCs, obtained 0.2 years before starting antiretroviral therapy. Every receptor here comes from a woman aged 40 to 50 with HIV.

The genes are TRBV18 and TRBJ1-2; 10 positions match TRBD1. Trimming removed 5 bases from V and 3 bases from J; junction bases left unmatched: 6. Germline CDR1 reads KGHSH; CDR2 reads LQKENI. The CDR3 has 15 amino acids. CDR3 DNA: TGTGCCAGCTCATCAAGACAGGGGGCTGACTATGGCTACACCTTC. Encoded protein: CASSSRQGADYGYTF.

CDR3 sequence reads: CASSLGGTSREAFF. CDR3 nucleotides: TGTGCCAGCAGCTTAGGTGGGACAAGTCGTGAAGCTTTCTTT. The chain is built from TRBV7-9 and TRBJ1-1; D is perhaps TRBD1 (6 bases). CDR1 and CDR2 (germline): SEHNR, FQNEAQ (reference sequence). CDR3 size: 14 residues. V was pared by 1 base and J by 7 bases, with 13 bases between.

V usage is TRBV7-2 and J usage is TRBJ1-2, with 11 bases that match TRBD1. V dropped 4 bases and J dropped 7; count of bases not matched to a gene: 5. The CDR3 consists of 14 residues. Germline values: CDR1 SGHTA, CDR2 FQGNSA. CDR3 DNA: TGTGCCAGCAGCTCGGACAGGGGGCGTGGTGGCTACACCTTC. Amino acid sequence: CASSSDRGRGGYTF.

The rearrangement joins TRBV25-1 to TRBJ1-3; D not resolved. V lost 0 bases, J lost 0 bases, and 9 bases lay in between. Looked up from germline, CDR1 is MGHDK and CDR2 is SYGVNS. CDR3 length: 16 residues. CDR3 in amino acids: CASSEYAGLSGNTIYF. DNA for the CDR3: TGTGCCAGCAGTGAATACGCAGGCCTCTCTGGAAACACCATATATTTT.

The chain combines TRBV5-4 with TRBJ1-4; tentative D call: TRBD1 (6 bases). V was trimmed by 0 bases and J by 8 bases, leaving 11 bases between them. This CDR3 is built from 14 residues. Germline V gene data show CDR1 as SGHNT and CDR2 as YYREEE (reference sequence). CDR3 nucleotide sequence: TGTGCCAGCAGCTTGGCGGGGGCTCGGGAAAAACTGTTTTTT. It encodes CASSLAGAREKLFF.

The gene calls are TRBV4-1 and TRBJ1-6; 11 bases align to TRBD1. The CDR3 runs to 16 residues. Per the germline V gene, CDR1 is MGHRA and CDR2 is YSYEKL. Germline trimming cut 4 bases from V and 6 bases from J; bases unmatched to any gene: 5. CDR3 amino acids: CASSPPGTGGNSPLHF. The CDR3 DNA reads as TGCGCCAGCAGCCCTCCTGGGACAGGGGGTAATTCACCCCTCCACTTT.

The genes are TRBV30 and TRBJ1-5; the D is unclear. This CDR3 spans 13 amino acids. Germline-derived CDR1 and CDR2 are GTSNPN and SVGIG (reference sequence). Trimming pared 0 bases from V and 5 bases from J, leaving 8 bases between. The CDR3 loop is CAWSVGLYQPQHF. The CDR3 bases are TGTGCCTGGAGTGTGGGCCTGTATCAGCCCCAGCATTTT.

The V and J genes are TRBV18 and TRBJ2-2; D is uncertain. The CDR3 totals 15 residues. Germline CDR1 KGHSH, CDR2 LQKENI. V lost 2 bases to trimming and J lost 1 base, with 8 bases between them. CDR3 nucleotides: TGTGCCAGCTCACCAGAAACATTGAACACCGGGGAGCTGTTTTTT. Protein product: CASSPETLNTGELFF.

This sequence joins TRBV7-2 and TRBJ1-1; the match to TRBD1 covers 9 bases. The germline V gene has CDR1 SGHTA and CDR2 FQGNSA. V trimming: 9 bases; J trimming: 6 bases; junction bases outside the gene matches: 8. This CDR3 has 13 residues. CDR3 protein: CASLRDRASEAFF. The CDR3 nucleotides read TGTGCCAGTTTACGGGACAGGGCGTCTGAAGCTTTCTTT.

The table lists this clone with a few counts. The chain recombines TRBV30 with TRBJ2-1, with a possible D match to TRBD1 (6 bases). The CDR3 runs to 13 residues. Germline CDR1 and CDR2: GTSNPN and SVGIG (reference sequence). Trimming removed 1 base at V and 9 bases at J, with 13 bases between. The CDR3 sequence is CAWSGTALGEQFF. As DNA, the CDR3 is TGTGCCTGGAGTGGGACAGCACTGGGTGAGCAGTTCTTC.

The V call is TRBV6-1, the J call TRBJ1-1; 10 bases are shared with TRBD1. The CDR3 has 15 residues. Trimming cost V 0 bases and J 4 bases; bases outside gene matches: 2. Germline V lookup: CDR1 MNHNS, CDR2 SASEGT. The CDR3: CASSEAGTGVTEAFF. CDR3 coding DNA: TGTGCCAGCAGTGAAGCCGGGACAGGGGTCACTGAAGCTTTCTTT.

This chain links TRBV25-1 with TRBJ1-4; 8 bases line up with TRBD1. Germline CDR1 reads MGHDK; CDR2 reads SYGVNS. The CDR3 is 16 amino acids. Trimming took 5 bases from V and 2 from J; bases not matched to a gene: 7. The CDR3 here is CASSRTTGGTNEKLFF. CDR3 sequence (DNA): TGTGCCAGCAGTAGAACTACAGGGGGGACTAATGAAAAACTGTTTTTT.

CDR3 residues: CATGEQTGEDTQYF. Here the CDR3 DNA reads TGTGCCACCGGAGAACAAACAGGGGAAGATACGCAGTATTTT. This chain links TRBV27 with TRBJ2-3; 7 bases map to TRBD1. This CDR3 is built from 14 residues. Trimming cost V 10 bases and J 5 bases; bases outside gene matches: 12. Looked up from germline, CDR1 is MNHEY and CDR2 is SMNVEV (reference sequence).

The chain is built from TRBV4-1 and TRBJ1-1; D unresolved. The V end lost 2 bases, the J end lost 8 bases, and 12 bases lay between the germline ends. The CDR3 extends over 13 amino acids. The V gene's germline CDR1 is MGHRA and CDR2 YSYEKL. The CDR3 DNA reads TGCGCCAGCAGCCAAATCTCTGGGGTGGAAGCTTTCTTT. It codes for CASSQISGVEAFF.

The chain links TRBV18 to TRBJ1-6; the D is unclear. The germline V gene encodes CDR1 KGHSH and CDR2 LQKENI. This CDR3 region has 13 residues. V lost 1 base to trimming and J lost 5 bases, with 3 bases between them. The CDR3 sequence: CASSPRDNSPLHF. DNA of the CDR3: TGTGCCAGCTCACCACGGGATAATTCACCCCTCCACTTT.

The chain links TRBV2 to TRBJ1-5; 7 bases map to TRBD1. V lost 4 bases and J lost 9; bases outside the gene matches: 12. CDR1 is SNHLY and CDR2 is FYNNEI in the germline V gene. The CDR3 extends over 15 amino acids. CDR3 in amino acids: CASSGRGPVIGPQHF. The CDR3 DNA follows: TGTGCCAGCAGTGGAAGGGGGCCGGTCATTGGGCCCCAGCATTTT.

This chain links TRBV5-1 with TRBJ2-3; 10 bases map to TRBD2. V lost 0 bases to trimming and J lost 2 bases; unmatched junction nucleotides: 3. The germline CDR1 and CDR2 sequences are SGHRS and YFSETQ. The CDR3 length is 16 residues. In DNA form, the CDR3 reads TGCGCCAGCAGCTTGGCCCTAGCGGGGGCCACAGATACGCAGTATTTT. Translated: CASSLALAGATDTQYF.

The genes are TRBV5-4 and TRBJ2-3; D is ambiguous. With 4 bases removed from V and 6 bases from J, the gap between germline ends came to 18 bases. The CDR3 is 15 residues long. Germline V gene data show CDR1 as SGHNT and CDR2 as YYREEE (reference sequence). DNA of the CDR3: TGTGCCAGCAGCGTAAAGGCGACTTCCTCGGATACGCAGTATTTT. Protein sequence: CASSVKATSSDTQYF.

This clone was seen a handful of times. V is TRBV7-9 and J is TRBJ2-7; TRBD2 is a possible D gene (6 bases). The CDR3 contains 19 residues. Germline assignment: CDR1 SEHNR and CDR2 FQNEAQ (reference sequence). V lost 6 bases and J 7 bases, leaving 34 bases between the germline ends. CDR3 amino acids: CASSSSRGLTDRGSGEQYF. CDR3 bases: TGTGCCAGCAGTTCATCAAGGGGACTGACAGATCGGGGGAGTGGGGAGCAGTACTTC.

The chain couples TRBV29-1 to TRBJ1-2; D is ambiguous. The CDR3 has 11 residues. V was cut by 3 bases and J by 5 bases, with 7 bases left in between. Germline lookup yields CDR1 SQVTM and CDR2 ANQGSEA. The CDR3 nucleotides are TGCAGCGTTGACAGGCAATATGGCTACACCTTC. Translating gives CSVDRQYGYTF.

The V and J genes are TRBV11-2 and TRBJ1-4, with D maybe TRBD1 (6 bases). Trimming pared 1 base from V and 2 bases from J, leaving 11 bases between. The CDR3 extends over 16 amino acids. Germline assignment: CDR1 SGHAT and CDR2 FQNNGV. This CDR3 reads CASSLAPTGTNEKLFF. In DNA form, the CDR3 reads TGTGCCAGCAGCTTAGCCCCCACAGGGACTAATGAAAAACTGTTTTTT.

This chain uses TRBV7-3 with TRBJ2-1; 7 nucleotides match TRBD2. The CDR3 runs to 13 residues. Trimming cost V 6 bases and J 5 bases; bases outside gene matches: 4. The germline CDR1 and CDR2 sequences are SGHTA and FQGTGA. The CDR3 nucleotides are TGTGCCAGCAGTTCGGGGGGACACAATGAGCAGTTCTTC. Protein: CASSSGGHNEQFF.

This chain uses TRBV29-1 with TRBJ1-5; weak D call: TRBD1 (5 bases). CDR1 is SQVTM and CDR2 is ANQGSEA in the germline V gene. The length of the CDR3 is 15 residues. Trimming stripped 4 bases from V and 2 bases from J, with 15 bases between. The CDR3 reads CSVGDGLMGNQPQHF. CDR3 DNA sequence: TGCAGCGTTGGGGACGGGCTTATGGGCAATCAGCCCCAGCATTTT.

The CDR3 coding sequence is TGTGCCAGCAGCCCTTGGGGCCACGAGCAGTACTTC. This gives the protein CASSPWGHEQYF. The J gene is TRBJ2-7, the V gene TRBV7-8; D is possibly TRBD1 (5 bases). The CDR3 contains 12 residues. The germline V gene encodes CDR1 SGHVS and CDR2 FQNEAQ. Between the trimmed V and J ends, which lost 5 bases and 5 bases, there was a span of 10 bases.

The genes are TRBV2 and TRBJ1-1; a possible D gene is TRBD1 (6 bases). The V and J ends lost 4 bases and 0 bases respectively, with 9 bases between them. There are 14 residues in the CDR3. Germline CDR1 and CDR2: SNHLY and FYNNEI. CDR3 protein: CASSVQGMNTEAFF. In DNA form, the CDR3 reads TGTGCCAGCAGTGTACAGGGAATGAACACTGAAGCTTTCTTT.

The chain combines TRBV5-1 with TRBJ1-2; D ambiguous. Germline lookup yields CDR1 SGHRS and CDR2 YFSETQ. V dropped 7 bases and J dropped 2 bases, with 27 bases sitting between them. The CDR3 runs to 18 residues. CDR3 sequence (DNA): TGCGCCAGCGTCCTCCAACCGGGCGTTCCCTCTTCCAACTATGGCTACACCTTC. It specifies CASVLQPGVPSSNYGYTF.

The J gene is TRBJ2-3, the V gene TRBV7-9; 7 bases align to TRBD2. Germline V gives CDR1 SEHNR, CDR2 FQNEAQ (reference sequence). This CDR3 has 16 residues. The J segment lost 1 base and the V segment lost 4 bases, leaving 8 bases of the junction unmatched. CDR3 nucleotides: TGTGCCAGCAGCTCGTCAGCGGGGAGTGGCACAGATACGCAGTATTTT. It is translated as CASSSSAGSGTDTQYF.